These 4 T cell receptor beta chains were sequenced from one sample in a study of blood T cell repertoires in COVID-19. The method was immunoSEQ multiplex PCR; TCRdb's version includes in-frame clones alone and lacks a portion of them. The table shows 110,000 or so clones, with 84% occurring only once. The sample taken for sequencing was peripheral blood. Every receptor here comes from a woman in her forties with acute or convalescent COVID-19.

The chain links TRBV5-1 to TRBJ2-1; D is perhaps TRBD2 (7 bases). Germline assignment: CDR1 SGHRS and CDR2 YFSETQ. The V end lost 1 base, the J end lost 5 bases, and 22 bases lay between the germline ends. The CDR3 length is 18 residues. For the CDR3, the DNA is TGCGCCAGCAGCTTGACCGCTGGCCCTGGCGGGGGCCACAATGAGCAGTTCTTC. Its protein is CASSLTAGPGGGHNEQFF. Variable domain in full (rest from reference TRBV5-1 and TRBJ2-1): KAGVTQTPRYLIKTRGQQVTLSCSPISGHRSVSWYQQTPGQGLQFLFEYFSETQRNKGNFPGRFSGRQFSNSRSEMNVSTLELGDSALYLCASSLTAGPGGGHNEQFFGPGTRLTVL.

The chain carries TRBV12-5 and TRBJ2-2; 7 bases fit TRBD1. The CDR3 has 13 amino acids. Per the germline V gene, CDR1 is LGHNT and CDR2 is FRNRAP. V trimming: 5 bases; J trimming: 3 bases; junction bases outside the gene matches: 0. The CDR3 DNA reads TGTGCTAGTGGTGACAGGGACACCGGGGAGCTGTTTTTT. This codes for CASGDRDTGELFF.

In DNA form, the CDR3 reads TGTGCCATCAGCGACACTTCCCATACAGGGGGCACTGAAGCTTTCTTT. Translating gives CAISDTSHTGGTEAFF. The rearrangement joins TRBV10-3 to TRBJ1-1, with TRBD1 matching over 8 bases. Germline values: CDR1 ENHRY, CDR2 SYGVKD. Unmatched junction bases numbered 13, after V lost 6 bases and J lost 4 bases. The CDR3 extends over 16 amino acids.

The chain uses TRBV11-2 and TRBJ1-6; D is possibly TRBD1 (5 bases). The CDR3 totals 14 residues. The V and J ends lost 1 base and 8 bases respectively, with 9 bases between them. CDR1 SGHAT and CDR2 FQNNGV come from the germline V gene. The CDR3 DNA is TGTGCCAGCAGCTTAGGTGGGGGGTATTCACCCCTCCACTTT. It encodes CASSLGGGYSPLHF.